The source of this T cell receptor beta chain is a study of blood T cell repertoires in COVID-19. On the study more broadly: Acute-phase and convalescent COVID-19 samples originated in the United States, Italy and Spain.

Only a few counts were recorded for this clone. Looked up from germline, CDR1 is SNHLY and CDR2 is FYNNEI. The CDR3 runs 15 residues. V was pared by 7 bases and J by 6 bases, with 10 bases of the junction left unmatched. Only in-frame clones appear in the TCRdb table, and some are missing; sequencing was by immunoSEQ multiplex PCR. The sample lists roughly 260,000 clones, around 86% occurring once. Across under 25 US areas, participants ranged in age from about 18 to 90 years. Participant-given clinical history determined each cohort assignment. Two negative PCRs, clearance, or symptom resolution characterized the recovered Cohort 3 donors.

Input material: PBMCs or T cells enriched from blood (not recorded which). The rearrangement links TRBV2 to TRBJ1-5; 9 nucleotides agree with TRBD1. The sequence was obtained from a woman between 18 and 30 years old who had recovered from COVID-19. The CDR3 DNA is TGTGCCAGCAAAAGGACAGGGGATTATATTCAGCCCCAGCATTTT. Amino acids: CASKRTGDYIQPQHF.